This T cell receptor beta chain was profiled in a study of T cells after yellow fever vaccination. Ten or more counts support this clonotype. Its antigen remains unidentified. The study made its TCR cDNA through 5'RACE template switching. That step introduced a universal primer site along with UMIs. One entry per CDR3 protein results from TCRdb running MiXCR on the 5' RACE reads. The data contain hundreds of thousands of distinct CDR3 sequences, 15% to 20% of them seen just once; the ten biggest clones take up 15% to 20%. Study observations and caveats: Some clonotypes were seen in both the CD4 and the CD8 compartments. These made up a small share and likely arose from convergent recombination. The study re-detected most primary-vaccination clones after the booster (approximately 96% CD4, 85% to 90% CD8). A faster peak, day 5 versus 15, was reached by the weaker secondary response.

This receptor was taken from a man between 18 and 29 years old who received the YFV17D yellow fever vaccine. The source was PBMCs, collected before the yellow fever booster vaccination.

CDR3 sequence reads: CASSQATSGVYNEQFF. The CDR3 coding sequence is TGCGCCAGCAGCCAAGCTACCAGCGGGGTTTACAATGAGCAGTTCTTC. The gene calls are TRBV4-1 and TRBJ2-1; TRBD2 matches at 7 bases. The CDR3 is 16 amino acids. J lost 4 bases, V lost 1 base, and 7 bases had no gene match. From germline, CDR1 is MGHRA and CDR2 YSYEKL.